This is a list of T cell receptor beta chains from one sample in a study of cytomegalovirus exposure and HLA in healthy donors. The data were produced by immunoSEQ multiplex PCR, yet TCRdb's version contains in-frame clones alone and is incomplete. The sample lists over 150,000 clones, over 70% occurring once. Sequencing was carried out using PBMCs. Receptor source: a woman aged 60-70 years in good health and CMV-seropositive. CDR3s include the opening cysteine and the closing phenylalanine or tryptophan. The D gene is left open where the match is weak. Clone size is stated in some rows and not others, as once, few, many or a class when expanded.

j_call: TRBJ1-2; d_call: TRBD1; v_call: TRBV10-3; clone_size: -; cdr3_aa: CAISDSGTGGSGYTF; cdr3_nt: TGTGCCATCAGTGATTCCGGGACAGGGGGCTCTGGCTACACCTTC
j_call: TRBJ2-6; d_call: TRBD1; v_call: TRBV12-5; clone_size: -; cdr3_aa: CASGPGTGGSGANGLTF; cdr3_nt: TGTGCTAGTGGTCCCGGGACAGGCGGCTCTGGGGCCAACGGCCTGACTTTC
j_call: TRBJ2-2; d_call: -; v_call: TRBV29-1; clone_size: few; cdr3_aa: CSVLTRHTNTGELFF; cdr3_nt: TGCAGCGTTCTCACCCGACATACGAACACCGGGGAGCTGTTTTTT
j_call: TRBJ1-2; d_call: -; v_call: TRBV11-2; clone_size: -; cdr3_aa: CASSLGQQNYGYTF; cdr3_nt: TGTGCCAGCAGCTTAGGACAGCAAAACTATGGCTACACCTTC
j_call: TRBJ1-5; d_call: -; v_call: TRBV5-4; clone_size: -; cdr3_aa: CASSVGVNQPQHF; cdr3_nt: TGTGCCAGCAGCGTAGGAGTGAATCAGCCCCAGCATTTT
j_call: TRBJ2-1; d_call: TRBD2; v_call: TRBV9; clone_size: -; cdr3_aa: CASSYGTSGRAQYNEQFF; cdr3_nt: TGTGCCAGCAGCTACGGGACTAGCGGGAGGGCCCAATACAATGAGCAGTTCTTC
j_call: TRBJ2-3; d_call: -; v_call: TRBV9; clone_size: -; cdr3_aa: CASSASQAADTQYF; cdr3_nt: TGTGCCAGCAGCGCTAGTCAAGCGGCGGATACGCAGTATTTT
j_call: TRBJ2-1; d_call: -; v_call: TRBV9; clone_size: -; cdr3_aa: CASSRDSFNEQFF; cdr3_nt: TGTGCCAGCAGTCGGGACTCCTTCAATGAGCAGTTCTTC
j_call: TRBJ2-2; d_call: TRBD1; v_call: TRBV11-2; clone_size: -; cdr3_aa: CASRPRQGSGVANTGELFF; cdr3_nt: TGTGCCAGCAGGCCTCGACAGGGTTCCGGAGTCGCGAACACCGGGGAGCTGTTTTTT
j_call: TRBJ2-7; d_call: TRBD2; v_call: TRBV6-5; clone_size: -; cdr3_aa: CASRQGLAAYEQYF; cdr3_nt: TGTGCCAGCAGACAGGGACTAGCGGCCTACGAGCAGTACTTC
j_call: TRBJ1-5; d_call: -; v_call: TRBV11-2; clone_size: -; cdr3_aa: CASSVSTGLPDQPQHF; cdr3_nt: TGTGCCAGCAGCGTCTCTACAGGGCTCCCTGATCAGCCCCAGCATTTT
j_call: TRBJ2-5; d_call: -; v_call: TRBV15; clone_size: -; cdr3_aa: CATSEEVRETQYF; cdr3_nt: TGTGCCACCAGTGAAGAAGTGCGAGAGACCCAGTACTTC
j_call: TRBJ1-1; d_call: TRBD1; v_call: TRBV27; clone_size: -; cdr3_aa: CASSLAEGARGTEAFF; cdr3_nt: TGTGCCAGCAGTTTAGCAGAGGGGGCGAGGGGGACTGAAGCTTTCTTT
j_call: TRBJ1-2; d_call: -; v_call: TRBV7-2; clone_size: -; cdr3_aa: CASSLRGGLGGYTF; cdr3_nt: TGTGCCAGCAGCTTAAGGGGAGGGCTCGGGGGCTACACCTTC
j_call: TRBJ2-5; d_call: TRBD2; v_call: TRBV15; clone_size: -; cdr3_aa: CATSRVSGRETQYF; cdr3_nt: TGTGCCACCAGCAGGGTTAGCGGGAGAGAGACCCAGTACTTC
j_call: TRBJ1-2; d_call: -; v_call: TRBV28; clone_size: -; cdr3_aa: CASSLREGGYTF; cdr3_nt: TGTGCCAGCAGTTTGAGGGAAGGTGGCTACACCTTC
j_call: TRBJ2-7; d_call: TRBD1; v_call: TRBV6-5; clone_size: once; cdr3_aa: CASTIYRGPSYEQYF; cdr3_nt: TGTGCCAGCACCATTTACAGGGGCCCTTCCTACGAGCAGTACTTC
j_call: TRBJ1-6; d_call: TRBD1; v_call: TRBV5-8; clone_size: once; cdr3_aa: CASSLDRGNSPLHF; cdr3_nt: TGTGCCAGCAGCTTGGACAGGGGTAATTCACCCCTCCACTTT
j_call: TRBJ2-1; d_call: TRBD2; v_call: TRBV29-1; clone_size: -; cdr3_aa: CSVVSGRAPNNLFF; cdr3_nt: TGCAGCGTTGTTAGCGGGAGGGCCCCCAATAATTTGTTCTTC
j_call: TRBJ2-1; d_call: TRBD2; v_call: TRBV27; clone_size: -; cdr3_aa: CASSLLLAGEKFF; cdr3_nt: TGTGCCAGCAGTTTACTCCTAGCGGGAGAAAAGTTCTTC
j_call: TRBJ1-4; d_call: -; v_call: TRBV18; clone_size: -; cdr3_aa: CASSPDTGNEKLFF; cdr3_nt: TGTGCCAGCTCACCAGACACAGGGAATGAAAAACTGTTTTTT
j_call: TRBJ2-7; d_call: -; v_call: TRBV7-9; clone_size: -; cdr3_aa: CASSFRDTGYEQYF; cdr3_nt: TGTGCCAGCAGCTTCCGGGACACCGGGTACGAGCAGTACTTC
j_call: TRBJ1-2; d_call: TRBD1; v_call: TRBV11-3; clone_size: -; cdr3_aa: CAPIRDRGRPLYGYTF; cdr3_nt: TGTGCCCCCATCCGGGACAGGGGTCGCCCTCTCTATGGCTACACCTTC
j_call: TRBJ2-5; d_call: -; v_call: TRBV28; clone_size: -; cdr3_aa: CASSLRLTGLKETQYF; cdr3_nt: TGTGCCAGCAGTCTTCGTCTGACGGGGTTAAAAGAGACCCAGTACTTC
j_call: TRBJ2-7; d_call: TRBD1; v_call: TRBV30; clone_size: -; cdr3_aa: CAWNRDRGYEQYF; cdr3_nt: TGTGCCTGGAACCGGGACAGGGGCTACGAGCAGTACTTC
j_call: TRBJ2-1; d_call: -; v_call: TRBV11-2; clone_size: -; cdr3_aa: CASSPNGYNEQFF; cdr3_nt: TGTGCCAGCAGCCCAAACGGGTACAATGAGCAGTTCTTC
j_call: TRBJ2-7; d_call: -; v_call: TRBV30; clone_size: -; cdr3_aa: CAWSVRRTEPYEQYF; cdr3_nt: TGTGCCTGGAGTGTACGGAGGACCGAGCCCTACGAGCAGTACTTC
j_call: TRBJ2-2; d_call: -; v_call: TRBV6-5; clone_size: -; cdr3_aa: CASLTFSESGELFF; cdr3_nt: TGTGCCAGCTTGACTTTCAGTGAGTCCGGGGAGCTGTTTTTT
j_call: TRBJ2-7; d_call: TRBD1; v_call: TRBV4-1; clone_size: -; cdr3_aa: CASSQEEGTGFYGQYF; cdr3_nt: TGCGCCAGCAGCCAAGAGGAGGGGACAGGGTTCTACGGGCAGTACTTC
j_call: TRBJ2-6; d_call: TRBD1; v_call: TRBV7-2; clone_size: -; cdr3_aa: CASSFRTGNSGANVLTF; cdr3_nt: TGTGCCAGCAGCTTCAGGACAGGCAACTCTGGGGCCAACGTCCTGACTTTC
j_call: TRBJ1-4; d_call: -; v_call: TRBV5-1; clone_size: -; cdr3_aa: CASSPDSFNEKLFF; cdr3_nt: TGCGCCAGCAGCCCGGACAGTTTTAATGAAAAACTGTTTTTT